Following are 10 T cell receptor beta chains from one sample sequenced in a study of T cell repertoires in cytomegalovirus infection. TCRdb reprocessed the reads via MiXCR and lists one record per CDR3 protein. The top ten hold about 2.8% of the sample, which has under 850,000 distinct CDR3 sequences, 35% to 45% seen once. What was sequenced was PBMCs. All receptors derive from a human donor in good health (CMV status not recorded). Some clones in this sample may be carry-over from other donors' samples.

As concerns this clonotype: This is likely a read error, given that the CDR3 carries no conserved phenylalanine or tryptophan at its end. The rearrangement joins TRBV19 to TRBJ2-7; D is possibly TRBD2 (6 bases). Per germline, CDR1 LNHDA and CDR2 SQIVND (reference sequence). This CDR3 region has 15 residues. The V gene lost 6 bases and the J gene lost 3 bases, with 18 bases spanning the gap. The CDR3 sequence is CASSPEPGANYEQYL. CDR3 DNA sequence: TGTGCCAGTAGCCCAGAACCGGGAGCTAACTACGAGCAGTACTTA.

The genes are TRBV5-4 and TRBJ2-2, with no clear D. Germline V lookup: CDR1 SGHNT, CDR2 YYREEE (reference sequence). V dropped 1 base and J dropped 8 bases, with 6 bases sitting between them. This CDR3 region has 12 residues. The CDR3 loop is CASSLRRGELFF. The CDR3 region has the DNA TGTGCCAGCAGCTTGCGTCGGGGGGAGCTGTTTTTT.

The chain links TRBV29-1 to TRBJ1-2; unclear D gene. Germline V gene sequence: CDR1 SQVTM, CDR2 ANQGSEA. Trimming stripped 1 base from V and 4 bases from J, with 7 bases between. The CDR3 consists of 12 residues. The DNA of the CDR3 is TGCAGCGTTGAAGCCACTCTCTATGGCTACACCTTC. It codes for CSVEATLYGYTF.

The genes are TRBV6-2 or TRBV6-3 and TRBJ2-2; the D is unclear. V lost 7 bases and J 5 bases, leaving 5 bases between the germline ends. Germline lookup yields CDR1 MNHEY and CDR2 SVGEGT. The CDR3 consists of 11 residues. In nucleotides, the CDR3 is TGTGCCAGCAAAAAAACCGGGGAGCTGTTTTTT. This translates into CASKKTGELFF.

The V call is TRBV19, the J call TRBJ1-2; 11 bases map to TRBD1. After removal of 5 bases from V and 6 bases from J, the junction contained 8 bases not matched to a gene. CDR1 is LNHDA, CDR2 SQIVND, per germline (reference sequence). The CDR3 is 15 residues long. The CDR3 coding sequence is TGTGCCAGTAGTCTATCTGGACAGGGGGCGGATGGCTACACCTTC. It yields the protein CASSLSGQGADGYTF.

As concerns this clonotype: A much larger clone sits a single nucleotide away, making a read error possible. The J gene is TRBJ2-7, the V gene TRBV7-2; D ambiguous. Germline-derived CDR1 and CDR2 are SGHTA and FQGNSA. CDR3 length: 16 residues. Trimming took 5 bases from V and 4 from J, leaving 21 bases between them. CDR3: CASSPRGSWRSYEQYF. CDR3 DNA: TGTGCCAGCAGCCCCCGTGGTAGCTGGAGATCATACGAGCAGTACTTC.

With regard to this clonotype: This clone may be a read error of a much larger clone one base away. No DNA is shown, since the ends of the CDR3 on it are uncertain; the CDR3 is the one TCRdb lists. This chain links TRBV7-9 with TRBJ1-5; TRBD1, the table's D call, lacks a check against the DNA. The CDR3 numbers 16 amino acids, ends counted. Germline values: CDR1 SEHNR, CDR2 FQNEAQ (reference sequence). The CDR3 loop is CASSLVGGGSNQPQRF.

This clonotype was recorded a few times. The chain is built from TRBV5-4 and TRBJ2-1, with 14 bases lining up with TRBD2. V dropped 4 bases and J dropped 2; count of bases not matched to a gene: 5. Germline V CDR1 and CDR2: SGHNT, YYREEE (reference sequence). The length of the CDR3 is 17 residues. CDR3 sequence reads: CASSKRTSGGPYNEQFF. In DNA, the CDR3 is TGTGCCAGCAGCAAAAGGACTAGCGGGGGGCCCTACAATGAGCAGTTCTTC.

The rearrangement links TRBV6-2 or TRBV6-3 to TRBJ1-1; D is unclear. Trimming took off 6 bases at V and 0 bases at J, with 8 bases between the two ends. The CDR3 has 13 residues. CDR1 is MNHEY and CDR2 is SVGEGT in the germline V gene. DNA of the CDR3: TGTGCCAGCAGGCCCGCGGTGAACACTGAAGCTTTCTTT. Protein sequence: CASRPAVNTEAFF.

The chain combines TRBV19 with TRBJ1-6; 12 positions match TRBD1. CDR1 LNHDA and CDR2 SQIVND come from the germline V gene (reference sequence). With 4 bases clipped from V and 5 bases from J, the junction kept 6 bases outside the gene matches. CDR3 length equals 17 residues. The CDR3 DNA reads as TGTGCCAGTAGTACCCCGGGACAGGGGGCTGATAATTCACCCCTCCACTTT. Translation gives CASSTPGQGADNSPLHF. The full variable domain, with the rest looked up from reference TRBV19 and TRBJ1-6, is DGGITQSPKYLFRKEGQNVTLSCEQNLNHDAMYWYRQDPGQGLRLIYYSQIVNDFQKGDIAEGYSVSREKKESFPLTVTSAQKNPTAFYLCASSTPGQGADNSPLHFGNGTRLTVT.